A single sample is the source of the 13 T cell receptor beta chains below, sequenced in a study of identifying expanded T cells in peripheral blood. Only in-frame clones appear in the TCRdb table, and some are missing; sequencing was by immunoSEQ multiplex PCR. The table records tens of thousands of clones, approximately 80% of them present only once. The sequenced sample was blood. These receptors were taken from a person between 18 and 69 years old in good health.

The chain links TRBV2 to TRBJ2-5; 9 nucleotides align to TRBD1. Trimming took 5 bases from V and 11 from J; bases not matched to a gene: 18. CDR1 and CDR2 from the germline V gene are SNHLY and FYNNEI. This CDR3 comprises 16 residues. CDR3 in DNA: TGTGCCAGCAGTCTTTCTTCGGGACAGGGCTTGGGAGAGCAGTACTTC. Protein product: CASSLSSGQGLGEQYF.

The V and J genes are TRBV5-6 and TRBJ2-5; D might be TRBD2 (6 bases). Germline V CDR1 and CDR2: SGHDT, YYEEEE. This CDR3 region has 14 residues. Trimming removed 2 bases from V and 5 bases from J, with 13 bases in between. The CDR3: CASSFGLSQETQYF. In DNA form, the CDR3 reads TGTGCCAGCAGCTTCGGACTATCTCAGGAGACCCAGTACTTC. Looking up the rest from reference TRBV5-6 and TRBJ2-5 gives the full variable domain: DAGVTQSPTHLIKTRGQQVTLRCSPKSGHDTVSWYQQALGQGPQFIFQYYEEEERQRGNFPDRFSGHQFPNYSSELNVNALLLGDSALYLCASSFGLSQETQYFGPGTRLLVL.

The CDR3 region is CASSQDFRTVAQYF. CDR3 nucleotide sequence: TGTGCCAGCAGCCAAGACTTCAGAACAGTGGCCCAGTACTTC. The chain joins TRBV7-9 to TRBJ2-5; no definite D call. The CDR3 has 14 amino acids. The V gene lost 5 bases and the J gene lost 9 bases, with 19 bases spanning the gap. In germline, CDR1 is SEHNR, CDR2 FQNEAQ (reference sequence).

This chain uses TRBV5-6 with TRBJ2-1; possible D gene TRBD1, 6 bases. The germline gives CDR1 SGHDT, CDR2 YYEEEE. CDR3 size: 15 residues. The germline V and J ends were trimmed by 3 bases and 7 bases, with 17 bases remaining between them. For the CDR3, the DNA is TGTGCCAGCAGCTGGTATGGTGTTCAGGGGAATGAGCAGTTCTTC. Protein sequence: CASSWYGVQGNEQFF.

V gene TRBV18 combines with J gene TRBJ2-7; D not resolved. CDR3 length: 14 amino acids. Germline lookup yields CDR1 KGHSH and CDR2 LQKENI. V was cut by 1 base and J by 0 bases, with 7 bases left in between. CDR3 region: CASSPQESSYEQYF. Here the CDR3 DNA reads TGTGCCAGCTCACCACAGGAAAGCTCCTACGAGCAGTACTTC.

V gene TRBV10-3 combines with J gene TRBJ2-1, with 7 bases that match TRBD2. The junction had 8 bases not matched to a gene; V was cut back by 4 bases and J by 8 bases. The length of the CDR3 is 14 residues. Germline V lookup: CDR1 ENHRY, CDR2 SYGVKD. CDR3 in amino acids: CAISGDYEVDEQFF. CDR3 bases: TGTGCCATCAGTGGGGACTATGAGGTGGATGAGCAGTTCTTC.

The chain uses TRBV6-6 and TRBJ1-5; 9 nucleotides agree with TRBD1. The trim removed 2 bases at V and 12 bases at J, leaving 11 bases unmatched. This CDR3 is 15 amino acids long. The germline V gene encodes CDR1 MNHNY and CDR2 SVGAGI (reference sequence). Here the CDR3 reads CASSYGLGQGYHQHF. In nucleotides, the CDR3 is TGTGCCAGCAGTTACGGTCTGGGACAGGGATACCACCAGCATTTT.

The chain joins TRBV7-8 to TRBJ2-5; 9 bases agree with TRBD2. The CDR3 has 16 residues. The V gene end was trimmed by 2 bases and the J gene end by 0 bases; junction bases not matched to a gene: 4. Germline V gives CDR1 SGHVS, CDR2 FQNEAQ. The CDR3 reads CASSLRLAGDQETQYF. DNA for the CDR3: TGTGCCAGCAGCTTAAGATTAGCGGGGGACCAAGAGACCCAGTACTTC.

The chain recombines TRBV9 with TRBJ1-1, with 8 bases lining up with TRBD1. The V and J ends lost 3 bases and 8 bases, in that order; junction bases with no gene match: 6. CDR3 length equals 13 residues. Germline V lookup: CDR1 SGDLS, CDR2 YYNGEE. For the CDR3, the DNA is TGTGCCAGCAGCGCAAGTCGGACAGGGGAAGCTTTCTTT. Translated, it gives CASSASRTGEAFF.

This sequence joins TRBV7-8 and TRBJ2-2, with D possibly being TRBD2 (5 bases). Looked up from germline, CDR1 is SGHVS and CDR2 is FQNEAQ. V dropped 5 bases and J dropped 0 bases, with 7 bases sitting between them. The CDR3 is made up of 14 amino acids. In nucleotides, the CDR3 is TGTGCCAGCAGCCTCGGGACGAACACCGGGGAGCTGTTTTTT. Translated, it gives CASSLGTNTGELFF. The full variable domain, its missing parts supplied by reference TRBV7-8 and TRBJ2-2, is GAGVSQSPRYKVAKRGQDVALRCDPISGHVSLFWYQQALGQGPEFLTYFQNEAQLDKSGLPSDRFFAERPEGSVSTLKIQRTQQEDSAVYLCASSLGTNTGELFFGEGSRLTVL.

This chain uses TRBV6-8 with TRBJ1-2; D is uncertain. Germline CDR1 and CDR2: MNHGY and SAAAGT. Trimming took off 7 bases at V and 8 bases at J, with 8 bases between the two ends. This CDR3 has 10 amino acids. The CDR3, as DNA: TGTGCCAGCATCTCGAGGGGCTACACCTTC. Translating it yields CASISRGYTF.

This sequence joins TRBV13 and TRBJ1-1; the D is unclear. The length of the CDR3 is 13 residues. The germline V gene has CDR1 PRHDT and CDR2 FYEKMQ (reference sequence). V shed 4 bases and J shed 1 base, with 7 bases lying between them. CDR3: CASSYHGNTEAFF. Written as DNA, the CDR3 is TGTGCCAGCAGCTATCATGGGAACACTGAAGCTTTCTTT.

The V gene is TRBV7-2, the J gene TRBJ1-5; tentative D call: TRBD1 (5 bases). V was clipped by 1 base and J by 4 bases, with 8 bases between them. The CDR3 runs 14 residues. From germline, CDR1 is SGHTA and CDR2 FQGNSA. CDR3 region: CASSLGQNNQPQHF. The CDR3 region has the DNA TGTGCCAGCAGCTTAGGACAGAATAATCAGCCCCAGCATTTT.